This T cell receptor beta chain was sequenced during a study of early T cells in non-severe SARS-CoV-2 infection. Across the study: Bulk RNA isolated from unsorted whole blood underwent sequencing; chains were not paired.

The CDR3 contains 13 residues. Germline V CDR1 and CDR2: SQVTM, ANQGSEA. Trimming left V 6 bases short and J 6 bases short, with 16 bases between. Each CDR3 protein gets one entry after TCRdb re-called the 5' RACE reads with MiXCR. The sample lists 64,000 or so distinct CDR3 sequences; approximately 14% were seen once. This clonotype was seen a few times. This clonotype was sampled from an adult who was a healthcare worker with PCR-confirmed SARS-CoV-2 infection or an uninfected control (not recorded which). Sequencing was done on a sample of whole blood. The rearrangement joins TRBV29-1 to TRBJ2-3, with TRBD2 as a possible D gene (6 bases). In nucleotides, the CDR3 is TGCAGCGTGGGCGCGGGGACTCGGGATACGCAGTATTTT. Encoded protein: CSVGAGTRDTQYF.